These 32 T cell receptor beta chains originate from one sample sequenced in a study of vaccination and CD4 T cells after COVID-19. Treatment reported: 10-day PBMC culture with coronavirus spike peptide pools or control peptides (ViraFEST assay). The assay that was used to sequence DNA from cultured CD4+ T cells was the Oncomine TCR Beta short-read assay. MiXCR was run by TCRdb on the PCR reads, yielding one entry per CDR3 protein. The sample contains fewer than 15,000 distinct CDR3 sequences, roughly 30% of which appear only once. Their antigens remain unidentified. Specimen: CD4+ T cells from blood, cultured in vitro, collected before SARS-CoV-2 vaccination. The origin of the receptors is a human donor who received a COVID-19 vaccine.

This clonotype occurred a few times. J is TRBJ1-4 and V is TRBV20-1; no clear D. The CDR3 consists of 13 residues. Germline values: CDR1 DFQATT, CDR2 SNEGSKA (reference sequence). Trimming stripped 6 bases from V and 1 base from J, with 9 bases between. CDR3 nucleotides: TGCAGTGCCACGGAGTTAACTAATGAAAAACTGTTTTTT. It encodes CSATELTNEKLFF.

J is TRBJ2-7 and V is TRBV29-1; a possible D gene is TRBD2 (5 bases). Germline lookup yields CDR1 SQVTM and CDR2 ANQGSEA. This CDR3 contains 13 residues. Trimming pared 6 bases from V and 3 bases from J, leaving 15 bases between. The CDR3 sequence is CSVIAYSDYEQYF. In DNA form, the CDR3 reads TGCAGCGTGATAGCGTATTCGGACTACGAGCAGTACTTC.

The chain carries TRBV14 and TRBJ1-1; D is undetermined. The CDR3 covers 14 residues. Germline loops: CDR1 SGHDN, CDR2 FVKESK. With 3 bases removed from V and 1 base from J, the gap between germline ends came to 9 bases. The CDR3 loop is CASSQVGPNTEAFF. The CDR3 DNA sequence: TGTGCCAGCAGCCAGGTCGGGCCGAACACTGAAGCTTTCTTT.

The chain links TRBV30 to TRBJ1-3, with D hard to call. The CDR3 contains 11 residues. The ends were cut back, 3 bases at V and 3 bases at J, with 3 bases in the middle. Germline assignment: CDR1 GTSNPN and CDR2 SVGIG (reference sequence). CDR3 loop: CAWRIGNTIYF. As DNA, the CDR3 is TGTGCCTGGAGAATTGGAAACACCATATATTTT. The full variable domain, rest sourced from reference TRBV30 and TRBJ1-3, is SQTIHQWPATLVQPVGSPLSLECTVEGTSNPNLYWYRQAAGRGLQLLFYSVGIGQISSEVPQNLSASRPQDRQFILSSKKLLLSDSGFYLCAWRIGNTIYFGEGSWLTVV.

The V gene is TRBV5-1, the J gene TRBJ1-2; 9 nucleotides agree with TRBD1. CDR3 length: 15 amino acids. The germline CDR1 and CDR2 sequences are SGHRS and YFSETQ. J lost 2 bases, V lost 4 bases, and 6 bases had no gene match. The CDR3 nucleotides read TGCGCCAGCAGCAGTACCGGGACAGGGAACTATGGCTACACCTTC. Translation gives CASSSTGTGNYGYTF.

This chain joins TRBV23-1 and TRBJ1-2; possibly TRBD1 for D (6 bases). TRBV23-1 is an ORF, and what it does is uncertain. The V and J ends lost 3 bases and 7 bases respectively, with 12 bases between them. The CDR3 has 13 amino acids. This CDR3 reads CASSQHHRAGYTF. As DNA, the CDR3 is TGCGCCAGCAGTCAGCACCACAGGGCTGGCTACACCTTC.

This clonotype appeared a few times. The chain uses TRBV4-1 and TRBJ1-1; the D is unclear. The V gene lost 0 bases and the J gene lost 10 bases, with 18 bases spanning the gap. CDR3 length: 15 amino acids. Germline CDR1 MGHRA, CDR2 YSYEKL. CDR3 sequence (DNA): TGCGCCAGCAGCCAAGAGGAGTATAGTGGGGAGCGAGCTTTCTTT. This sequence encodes CASSQEEYSGERAFF.

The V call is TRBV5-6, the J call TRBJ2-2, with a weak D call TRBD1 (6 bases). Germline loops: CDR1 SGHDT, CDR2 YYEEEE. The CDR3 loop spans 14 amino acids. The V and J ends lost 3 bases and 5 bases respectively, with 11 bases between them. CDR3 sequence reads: CASSSQGWTGELFF. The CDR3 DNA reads TGTGCCAGCAGCTCACAGGGTTGGACCGGGGAGCTGTTTTTT.

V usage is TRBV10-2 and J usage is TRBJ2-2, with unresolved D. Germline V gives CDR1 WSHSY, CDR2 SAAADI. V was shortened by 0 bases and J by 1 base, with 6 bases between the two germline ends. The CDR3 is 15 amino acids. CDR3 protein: CASSESWGNTGELFF. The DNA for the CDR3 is TGCGCCAGCAGTGAGTCGTGGGGGAACACCGGGGAGCTGTTTTTT.

DNA for the CDR3: TGTGCCAGCAGTTACCTCCGGACTAGCGGGGGGGAGACCCAGTACTTC. Its translation is CASSYLRTSGGETQYF. The chain is built from TRBV6-5 and TRBJ2-5, with 14 bases lining up with TRBD2. The CDR3 is 16 amino acids. Germline CDR1 MNHEY, CDR2 SVGAGI. V was clipped by 2 bases and J by 5 bases; unmatched bases: 4.

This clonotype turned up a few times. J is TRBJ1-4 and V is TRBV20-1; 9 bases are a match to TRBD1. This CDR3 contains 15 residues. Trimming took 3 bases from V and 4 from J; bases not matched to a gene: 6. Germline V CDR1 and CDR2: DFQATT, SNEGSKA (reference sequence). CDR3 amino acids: CSASPRQGGNEKLFF. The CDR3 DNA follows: TGCAGTGCTAGTCCCAGACAGGGGGGTAATGAAAAACTGTTTTTT.

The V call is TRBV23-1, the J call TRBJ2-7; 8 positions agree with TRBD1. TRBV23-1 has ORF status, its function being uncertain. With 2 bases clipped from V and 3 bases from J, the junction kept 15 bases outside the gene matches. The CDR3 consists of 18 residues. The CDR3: CASSQKHYRDRIFYEQYF. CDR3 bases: TGCGCCAGCAGTCAAAAACATTACCGGGACAGGATATTCTACGAGCAGTACTTC.

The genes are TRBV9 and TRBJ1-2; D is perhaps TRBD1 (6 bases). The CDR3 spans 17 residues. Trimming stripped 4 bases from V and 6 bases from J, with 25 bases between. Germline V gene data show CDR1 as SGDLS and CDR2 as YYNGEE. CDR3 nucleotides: TGTGCCAGCAGCCCCCCGGGACACCACGCACTTATCCATGGCTACACCTTC. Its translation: CASSPPGHHALIHGYTF.

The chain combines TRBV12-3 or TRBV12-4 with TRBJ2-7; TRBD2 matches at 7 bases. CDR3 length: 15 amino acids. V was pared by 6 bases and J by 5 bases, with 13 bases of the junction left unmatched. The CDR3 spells CASSFHRTSYHEQYF. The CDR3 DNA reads TGTGCCAGCAGCTTCCATCGGACTAGTTACCACGAGCAGTACTTC.

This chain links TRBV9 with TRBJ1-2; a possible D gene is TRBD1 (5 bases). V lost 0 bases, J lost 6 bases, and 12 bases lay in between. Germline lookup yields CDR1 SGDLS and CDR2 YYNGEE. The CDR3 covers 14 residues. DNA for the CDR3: TGTGCCAGCAGCGTAGAGGGGTCCACCAATGGCTACACCTTC. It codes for CASSVEGSTNGYTF.

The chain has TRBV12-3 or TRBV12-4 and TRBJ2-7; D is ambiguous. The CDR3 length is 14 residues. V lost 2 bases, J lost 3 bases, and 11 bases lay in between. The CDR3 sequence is CASSLLPWDYEQYF. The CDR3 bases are TGTGCCAGCAGTTTACTCCCATGGGACTACGAGCAGTACTTC.

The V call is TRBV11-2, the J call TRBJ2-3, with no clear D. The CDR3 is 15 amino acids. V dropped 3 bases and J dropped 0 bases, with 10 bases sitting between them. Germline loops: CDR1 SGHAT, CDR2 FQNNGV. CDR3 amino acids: CASSLNPESTDTQYF. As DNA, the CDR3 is TGTGCCAGCAGCTTGAATCCGGAAAGCACAGATACGCAGTATTTT.

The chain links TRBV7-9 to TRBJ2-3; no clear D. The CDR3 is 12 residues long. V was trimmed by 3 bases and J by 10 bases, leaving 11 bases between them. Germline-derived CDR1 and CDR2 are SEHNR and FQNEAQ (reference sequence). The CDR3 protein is CASSLSSPAQYF. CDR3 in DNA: TGTGCCAGCAGCTTGTCTAGTCCTGCGCAGTATTTT.

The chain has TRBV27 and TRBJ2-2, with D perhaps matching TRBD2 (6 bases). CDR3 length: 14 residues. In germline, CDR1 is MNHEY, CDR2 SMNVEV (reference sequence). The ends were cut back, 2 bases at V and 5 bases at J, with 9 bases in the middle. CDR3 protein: CASSLKAGTGELFF. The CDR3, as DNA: TGTGCCAGCAGTTTAAAGGCGGGGACCGGGGAGCTGTTTTTT.

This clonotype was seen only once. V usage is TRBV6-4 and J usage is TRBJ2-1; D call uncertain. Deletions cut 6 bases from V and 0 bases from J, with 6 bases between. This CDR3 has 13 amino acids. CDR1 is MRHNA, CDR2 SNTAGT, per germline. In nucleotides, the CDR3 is TGTGCCAGCAGCCTTAGCTCCTACAATGAGCAGTTCTTC. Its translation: CASSLSSYNEQFF.

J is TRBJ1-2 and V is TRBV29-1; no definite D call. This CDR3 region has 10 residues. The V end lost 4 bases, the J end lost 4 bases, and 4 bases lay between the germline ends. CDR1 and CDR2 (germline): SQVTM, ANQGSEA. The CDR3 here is CSVASYGYTF. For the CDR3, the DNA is TGCAGCGTTGCCAGCTATGGCTACACCTTC.

CDR3 DNA sequence: TGTGCCAGCAGTTTCGGAAGGTTATCGTGGGGCTACACCTTC. Translated, it gives CASSFGRLSWGYTF. The V and J genes are TRBV12-3 or TRBV12-4 and TRBJ1-2; D is ambiguous. The length of the CDR3 is 14 residues. V was clipped by 3 bases and J by 8 bases, with 16 bases between them.

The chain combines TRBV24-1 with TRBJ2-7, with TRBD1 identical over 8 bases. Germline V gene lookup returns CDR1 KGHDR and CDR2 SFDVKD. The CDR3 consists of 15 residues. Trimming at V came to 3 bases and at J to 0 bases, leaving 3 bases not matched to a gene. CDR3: CATSDPGTGSYEQYF. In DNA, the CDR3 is TGTGCCACCAGTGATCCTGGGACAGGCTCCTACGAGCAGTACTTC.

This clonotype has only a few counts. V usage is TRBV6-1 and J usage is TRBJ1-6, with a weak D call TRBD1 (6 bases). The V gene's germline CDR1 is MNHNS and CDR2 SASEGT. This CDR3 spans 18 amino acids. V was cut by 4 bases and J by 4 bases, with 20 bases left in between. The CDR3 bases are TGTGCCAGCAGTGGCGGTCGGACCGGGACACCTTATAATTCACCCCTCCACTTT. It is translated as CASSGGRTGTPYNSPLHF.

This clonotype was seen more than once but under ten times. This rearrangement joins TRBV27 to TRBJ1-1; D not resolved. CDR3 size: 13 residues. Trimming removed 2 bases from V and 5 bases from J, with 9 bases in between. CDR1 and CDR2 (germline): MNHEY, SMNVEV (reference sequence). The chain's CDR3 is CASSLQGSTEAFF. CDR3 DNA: TGTGCCAGCAGTTTACAAGGAAGTACTGAAGCTTTCTTT.

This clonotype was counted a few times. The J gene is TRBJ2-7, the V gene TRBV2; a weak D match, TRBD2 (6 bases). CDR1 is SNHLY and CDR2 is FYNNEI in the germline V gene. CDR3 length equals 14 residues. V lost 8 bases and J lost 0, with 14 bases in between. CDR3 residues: CASLRDSSSYEQYF. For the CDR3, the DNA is TGTGCCAGCTTACGGGACTCGAGCTCCTACGAGCAGTACTTC.

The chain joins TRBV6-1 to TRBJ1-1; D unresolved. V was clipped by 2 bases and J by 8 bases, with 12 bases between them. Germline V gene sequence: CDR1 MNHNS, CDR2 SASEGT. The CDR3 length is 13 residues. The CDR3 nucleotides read TGTGCCAGCAGTGAACGGGGAGGATCCGAAGCTTTCTTT. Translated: CASSERGGSEAFF.

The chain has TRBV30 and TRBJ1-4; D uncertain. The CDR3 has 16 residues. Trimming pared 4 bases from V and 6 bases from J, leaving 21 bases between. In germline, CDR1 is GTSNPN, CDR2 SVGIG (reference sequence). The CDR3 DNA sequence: TGTGCCTGGACTCATGGGTATGGGAGTGGAGATGAAAAACTGTTTTTT. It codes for CAWTHGYGSGDEKLFF.

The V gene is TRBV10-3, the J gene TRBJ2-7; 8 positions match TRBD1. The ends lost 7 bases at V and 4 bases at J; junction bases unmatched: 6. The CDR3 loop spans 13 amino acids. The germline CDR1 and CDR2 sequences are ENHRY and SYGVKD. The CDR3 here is CAINQDRDYEQYF. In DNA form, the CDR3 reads TGTGCCATCAACCAGGACAGGGATTACGAGCAGTACTTC.

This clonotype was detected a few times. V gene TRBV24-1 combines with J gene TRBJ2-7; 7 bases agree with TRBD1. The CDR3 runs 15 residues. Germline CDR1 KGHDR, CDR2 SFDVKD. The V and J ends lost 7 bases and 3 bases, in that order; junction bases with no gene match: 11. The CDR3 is CATSSQTGKLYEQYF. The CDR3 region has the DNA TGTGCCACCAGCAGCCAGACAGGGAAGCTCTACGAGCAGTACTTC.

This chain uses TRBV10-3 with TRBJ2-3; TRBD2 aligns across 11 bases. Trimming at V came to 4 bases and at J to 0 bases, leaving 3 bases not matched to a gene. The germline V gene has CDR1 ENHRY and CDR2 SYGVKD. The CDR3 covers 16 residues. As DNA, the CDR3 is TGTGCCATCAGTGGCGGGACTAGCGGTAGCACAGATACGCAGTATTTT. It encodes CAISGGTSGSTDTQYF.

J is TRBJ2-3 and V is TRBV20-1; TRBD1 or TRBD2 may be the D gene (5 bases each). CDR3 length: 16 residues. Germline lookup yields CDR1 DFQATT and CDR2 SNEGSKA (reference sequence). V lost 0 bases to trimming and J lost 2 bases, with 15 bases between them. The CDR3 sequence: CSARDRDLGVTDTQYF. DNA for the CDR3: TGCAGTGCTAGAGATCGGGATCTAGGGGTCACAGATACGCAGTATTTT.